Each of the 17 T cell receptor beta chains below was sequenced from the same sample in a study of T-cell reconstitution after alpha-beta-depleted transplantation in children. Preparation of the TCRbeta library involved a method that used unique molecular identifiers. TCRdb fed the PCR reads into MiXCR, producing one record per CDR3 protein. The sample lists about 58,000 distinct CDR3 sequences, 44% occurring once. This specimen consisted of PBMCs, mostly from graft donor cells, obtained 360 days after TCRalphabeta/CD19-depleted stem cell transplant. The receptors originated from a male patient younger than 18 who had a stem cell transplant for acute lymphoblastic leukemia, so the T cells may come from the graft donor.

The V and J genes are TRBV2 and TRBJ2-1, with 15 bases that match TRBD2. This CDR3 region has 19 residues. Per germline, CDR1 SNHLY and CDR2 FYNNEI. J was trimmed by 3 bases and V by 11 bases; bases with no gene match: 17. The CDR3 reads CALCYVGLAGGPDYNEQFF. In DNA, the CDR3 is TGTGCCCTCTGCTACGTTGGACTAGCGGGAGGGCCTGACTACAATGAGCAGTTCTTC.

J is TRBJ2-7 and V is TRBV4-2, with TRBD2 matching 8 bases. Germline CDR1 is LGHNA and CDR2 is YNFKEQ. Trimming removed 3 bases from V and 5 bases from J; junction bases left unmatched: 15. The CDR3 sequence is 17 residues long. The CDR3 region is CASSHRSGSGSNDEQYF. Here the CDR3 DNA reads TGTGCCAGCAGCCACAGATCGGGAAGCGGGAGTAACGACGAGCAGTACTTC.

This clonotype appeared a few times. CDR3 loop: CSALGPVANYGYTF. As DNA, the CDR3 is TGCAGCGCTCTGGGGCCGGTAGCTAACTATGGCTACACCTTC. The V gene is TRBV29-1, the J gene TRBJ1-2, with a weak D call TRBD1 (5 bases). The CDR3 runs to 14 residues. Germline V lookup: CDR1 SQVTM, CDR2 ANQGSEA. Trimming cost V 7 bases and J 0 bases, with 15 bases left between them.

This CDR3 is CASSLMAAYEQYF. In nucleotides, the CDR3 is TGCGCCAGCAGCTTGATGGCAGCCTACGAGCAGTACTTC. The chain couples TRBV5-1 to TRBJ2-7; D is unresolved. Trimming removed 1 base at V and 2 bases at J, with 7 bases between. Germline values: CDR1 SGHRS, CDR2 YFSETQ. This CDR3 spans 13 amino acids.

This clonotype was picked up a small number of times. This chain joins TRBV15 and TRBJ2-1; perhaps TRBD2 as D (6 bases). The CDR3 spans 13 residues. V lost 6 bases and J lost 6, with 12 bases in between. The germline V gene has CDR1 LNHNV and CDR2 YYDKDF (reference sequence). As DNA, the CDR3 is TGTGCCACCAGTCGGCGGGGCCCCAATGAGCAGTTCTTC. It is translated as CATSRRGPNEQFF.

The table lists this clonotype with a few counts. V usage is TRBV12-3 or TRBV12-4 and J usage is TRBJ2-5; maybe TRBD1 (5 bases). The CDR3 is 15 residues long. The germline V and J ends were trimmed by 6 bases and 5 bases, with 19 bases remaining between them. CDR3 amino acids: CASSPPWAGWETQYF. The CDR3 nucleotides read TGTGCCAGCAGCCCCCCGTGGGCAGGGTGGGAGACCCAGTACTTC.

This chain joins TRBV7-8 and TRBJ2-3, with D perhaps assigned TRBD1 or TRBD2 (5 bases each). The CDR3 covers 13 residues. Deletions cut 8 bases from V and 1 base from J, with 10 bases between. Germline V gives CDR1 SGHVS, CDR2 FQNEAQ. The CDR3 sequence is CASARDGTDTQYF. The CDR3 nucleotides are TGTGCCAGCGCTCGGGACGGCACAGATACGCAGTATTTT.

The V call is TRBV7-2, the J call TRBJ2-1; a possible D gene is TRBD1 (6 bases). This CDR3 is 15 amino acids long. V lost 3 bases and J lost 7, with 16 bases in between. Germline-derived CDR1 and CDR2 are SGHTA and FQGNSA. In DNA, the CDR3 is TGTGCCAGCAGCTTCGGCCTAGGGGGTACAAATGAGCAGTTCTTC. Protein sequence: CASSFGLGGTNEQFF.

CDR3 nucleotides: TGTGCCAGCAGAACGGTTTATAGCAATCAGCCCCAGCATTTT. Its translation is CASRTVYSNQPQHF. The chain has TRBV6-1 and TRBJ1-5; D is ambiguous. CDR1 and CDR2 (germline): MNHNS, SASEGT. V gave up 6 bases and J gave up 0 bases, with 9 bases separating them. This CDR3 region has 14 residues.

There are a few counts of this clonotype. The rearrangement uses TRBV7-2 and TRBJ2-4, with TRBD1 matching over 8 bases. Trimming at V came to 6 bases and at J to 1 base, leaving 8 bases not matched to a gene. Germline assignment: CDR1 SGHTA and CDR2 FQGNSA. The CDR3 is 16 residues long. The DNA for the CDR3 is TGTGCCAGCAGTTCACAGGGGGTGCTGGCCAAAAACATTCAGTACTTC. It translates to CASSSQGVLAKNIQYF. Full variable domain (outside the CDR3, taken from reference TRBV7-2 and TRBJ2-4): GAGVSQSPSNKVTEKGKDVELRCDPISGHTALYWYRQSLGQGLEFLIYFQGNSAPDKSGLPSDRFSAERTGGSVSTLTIQRTQQEDSAVYLCASSSQGVLAKNIQYFGAGTRLSVL.

The V gene is TRBV9, the J gene TRBJ2-7; D is ambiguous. This CDR3 has 13 residues. Germline-derived CDR1 and CDR2 are SGDLS and YYNGEE. Trimming pared 4 bases from V and 3 bases from J, leaving 11 bases between. The CDR3 loop is CASSHGPHYEQYF. CDR3 bases: TGTGCCAGCAGCCATGGGCCACACTACGAGCAGTACTTC.

The chain has TRBV11-1 and TRBJ2-3; 9 bases are a match to TRBD2. This CDR3 has 19 amino acids. After removal of 4 bases from V and 3 bases from J, the junction contained 17 bases not matched to a gene. Germline V gives CDR1 SGHAT, CDR2 FQDESV (reference sequence). The CDR3 loop reads CASSSLGSLTSGRTDTQYF. DNA for the CDR3: TGTGCCAGCAGCTCACTTGGATCTCTGACTAGCGGAAGAACAGATACGCAGTATTTT.

This clonotype was found many times. V is TRBV12-3 or TRBV12-4 and J is TRBJ2-4; D gene uncertain. V was shortened by 3 bases and J by 5 bases, with 8 bases between the two germline ends. This CDR3 region has 13 residues. CDR3 region: CASSLTFQNIQYF. CDR3 coding DNA: TGTGCCAGCAGTTTGACATTCCAAAACATTCAGTACTTC.

The chain joins TRBV12-3 or TRBV12-4 to TRBJ2-2; D not resolved. The length of the CDR3 is 14 residues. The ends were cut back, 3 bases at V and 2 bases at J, with 7 bases in the middle. CDR3 nucleotide sequence: TGTGCCAGCAGTTTGTTCAGTAACACCGGGGAGCTGTTTTTT. Amino acid sequence: CASSLFSNTGELFF.

This clonotype was counted a few times. The chain couples TRBV15 to TRBJ2-2; D is ambiguous. The germline V and J ends were trimmed by 2 bases and 8 bases, with 3 bases remaining between them. Germline V gene lookup returns CDR1 LNHNV and CDR2 YYDKDF (reference sequence). CDR3 length equals 11 residues. The CDR3 reads CATSRNGELFF. CDR3 nucleotide sequence: TGTGCCACCAGCAGAAATGGGGAGCTGTTTTTT. The complete variable domain, with remaining parts taken from reference TRBV15 and TRBJ2-2, reads DAMVIQNPRYQVTQFGKPVTLSCSQTLNHNVMYWYQQKSSQAPKLLFHYYDKDFNNEADTPDNFQSRRPNTSFCFLDIRSPGLGDTAMYLCATSRNGELFFGEGSRLTVL.

This chain uses TRBV6-1 with TRBJ2-5; 10 bases map to TRBD2. Germline V gene lookup returns CDR1 MNHNS and CDR2 SASEGT. The CDR3 spans 14 residues. Losses at the gene ends were 5 bases for V and 6 bases for J; bases not matched to a gene: 6. The CDR3 nucleotides read TGTGCCAGCAGTCTAGCGGGAGTATCGAAGACCCAGTACTTC. Protein product: CASSLAGVSKTQYF.

This clonotype was found a few times. The DNA for the CDR3 is TGTGCCAGCAGTCTTAGCGGGGCCCCCTACAATGAGCAGTTCTTC. Amino acid sequence: CASSLSGAPYNEQFF. The chain employs TRBV12-3 or TRBV12-4 and TRBJ2-1; TRBD2 aligns across 8 bases. The CDR3 covers 15 residues. The trim removed 5 bases at V and 2 bases at J, leaving 5 bases unmatched.